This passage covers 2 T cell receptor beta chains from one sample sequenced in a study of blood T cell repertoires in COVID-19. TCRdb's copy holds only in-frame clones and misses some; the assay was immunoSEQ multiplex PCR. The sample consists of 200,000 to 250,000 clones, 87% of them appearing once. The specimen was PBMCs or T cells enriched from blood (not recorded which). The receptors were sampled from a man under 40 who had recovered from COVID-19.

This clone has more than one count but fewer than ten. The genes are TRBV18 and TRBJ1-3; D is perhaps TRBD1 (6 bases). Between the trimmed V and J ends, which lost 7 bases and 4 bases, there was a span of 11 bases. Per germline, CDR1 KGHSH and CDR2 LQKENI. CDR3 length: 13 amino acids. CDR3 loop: CASFTDRGNTIYF. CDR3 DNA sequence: TGTGCCAGCTTTACCGACAGGGGAAACACCATATATTTT.

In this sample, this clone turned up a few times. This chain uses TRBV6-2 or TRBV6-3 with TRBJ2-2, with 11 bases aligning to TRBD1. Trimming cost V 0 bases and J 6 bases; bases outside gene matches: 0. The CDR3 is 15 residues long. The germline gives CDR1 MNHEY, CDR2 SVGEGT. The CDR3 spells CASSYSGQGAGELFF. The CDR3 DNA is TGTGCCAGCAGTTACTCGGGACAGGGGGCCGGGGAGCTGTTTTTT.